A single sample is the source of the 22 T cell receptor beta chains below, sequenced in a study of metastatic and nonmetastatic thyroid tumors. Before thyroid surgery, none of the patients had received any treatment. TCRdb reanalyzed the PCR reads with MiXCR. The table lists roughly 65,000 clones, approximately 15% of them singletons. Sample: blood. Receptor source: a male donor with papillary thyroid cancer or a benign thyroid nodule (not recorded which). Some clones in this sample may be carry-over from other donors' samples.

This sequence joins TRBV2 and TRBJ2-1; D may be TRBD1 (5 bases). Germline loops: CDR1 SNHLY, CDR2 FYNNEI. The CDR3 consists of 13 residues. V was cut by 8 bases and J by 7 bases, with 15 bases left in between. This chain's CDR3 is CASPRQSGNEQFF. The CDR3 nucleotides are TGTGCCAGCCCCCGACAGTCCGGGAATGAGCAGTTCTTC.

This rearrangement joins TRBV19 to TRBJ2-1, with TRBD1 as a possible D gene (5 bases). This CDR3 region has 15 residues. V lost 4 bases to trimming and J lost 1 base, with 11 bases between them. Germline-derived CDR1 and CDR2 are LNHDA and SQIVND (reference sequence). As DNA, the CDR3 is TGTGCCAGTAGTACAGGGTCAGCATCCTACAATGAGCAGTTCTTC. It is translated as CASSTGSASYNEQFF.

This clone has ten or more counts. The gene calls are TRBV25-1 and TRBJ1-2; D not resolved. The V gene's germline CDR1 is MGHDK and CDR2 SYGVNS. This CDR3 spans 13 amino acids. V was clipped by 1 base and J by 5 bases, with 8 bases between them. The CDR3 DNA sequence: TGTGCCAGCAGTGAATTCGGATCTTATGGCTACACCTTC. Its translation: CASSEFGSYGYTF.

Comment on this clone: One junction end does not reproduce the germline sequence, and a read error may be involved. The rearrangement joins TRBV20-1 to TRBJ2-7, with D perhaps matching TRBD1 (6 bases). Germline V CDR1 and CDR2: DFQATT, SNEGSKA (reference sequence). This CDR3 has 14 amino acids. DNA for the CDR3: TGCAATGCTAGAGAACCTGGACAGACCTACGAGCAGTACTTC. This translates into CNAREPGQTYEQYF.

This clone was detected ten times or more. The chain joins TRBV7-9 to TRBJ2-7; D is undetermined. Trimming shortened V by 5 bases and J by 2 bases, and 13 bases separated the two germline ends. This CDR3 region has 14 residues. Germline V CDR1 and CDR2: SEHNR, FQNEAQ (reference sequence). CDR3 coding DNA: TGTGCCAGCAGCCAAACCGGGTCTACCTACGAGCAGTACTTC. This gives the protein CASSQTGSTYEQYF.

This clone was seen more than once but under ten times. V gene TRBV27 combines with J gene TRBJ1-1, with 11 nucleotides matching TRBD1. Germline V gene sequence: CDR1 MNHEY, CDR2 SMNVEV (reference sequence). This CDR3 spans 15 amino acids. Losses at the gene ends were 5 bases for V and 2 bases for J; bases not matched to a gene: 4. CDR3 sequence: CASSMGQGGNTEAFF. DNA of the CDR3: TGTGCCAGCAGTATGGGACAGGGGGGTAACACTGAAGCTTTCTTT.

The table lists this clone with a few counts. The chain is built from TRBV12-3 or TRBV12-4 and TRBJ2-1; TRBD1 aligns across 8 bases. The ends lost 7 bases at V and 5 bases at J; junction bases unmatched: 10. There are 15 residues in the CDR3. The CDR3 loop reads CASILDRGTHNEQFF. CDR3 DNA sequence: TGTGCCAGCATACTTGACAGGGGCACCCACAATGAGCAGTTCTTC.

Details on this clone: The germline gene is not matched at one end of the junction; a read error may be the cause. This rearrangement joins TRBV6-6 to TRBJ2-1; 10 nucleotides agree with TRBD1. Per germline, CDR1 MNHNY and CDR2 SVGAGI (reference sequence). The CDR3 totals 16 residues. The CDR3 DNA reads TGTGCCAGAAGTTACCCGACAGGGGGCGGGTACAATGAGCAGTTCTTC. Translation gives CARSYPTGGGYNEQFF.

The table lists this clone with a few counts. A much larger clone lies a single base off, so this may be a read error. This chain joins TRBV3-1 and TRBJ1-1; 9 bases align to TRBD1. The CDR3 is made up of 15 amino acids. Germline V gene sequence: CDR1 LGHDT, CDR2 YNNKEL (reference sequence). This CDR3 is CASSLLSQGAAEALF. CDR3 DNA sequence: TGTGCCAGCAGCCTACTTTCACAGGGGGCTGCTGAAGCTTTATTT.

This clone has at least ten counts. The V gene is TRBV10-1, the J gene TRBJ2-1; a possible D gene is TRBD1 (6 bases). The CDR3 is 15 amino acids. V was clipped by 3 bases and J by 12 bases, with 21 bases between them. CDR1 and CDR2 from the germline V gene are WNHNN and SYGVQD (reference sequence). CDR3 nucleotide sequence: TGCGCCAGCAGTGATGGGACAACGTCTAGGCATGGGCAGTTCTTC. Translation: CASSDGTTSRHGQFF.

About this clone: An end of the junction differs from the germline gene, which may be a read error. The V gene is TRBV19, the J gene TRBJ2-1; 8 bases map to TRBD1. This CDR3 is built from 15 residues. CDR1 and CDR2 from the germline V gene are LNHDA and SQIVND (reference sequence). CDR3 sequence: CASIDDRGSYNERFF. As DNA, the CDR3 is TGTGCCAGTATTGACGACAGGGGCTCCTACAATGAGCGGTTCTTC. Together with reference TRBV19 and TRBJ2-1, the CDR3 gives the full variable domain: DGGITQSPKYLFRKEGQNVTLSCEQNLNHDAMYWYRQDPGQGLRLIYYSQIVNDFQKGDIAEGYSVSREKKESFPLTVTSAQKNPTAFYLCASIDDRGSYNERFFGPGTRLTVL.

This clone was recorded many times. The chain is built from TRBV7-9 and TRBJ2-5; no clear D gene. This CDR3 is 12 amino acids long. Trimming left V 1 base short and J 5 bases short, with 5 bases between. Per germline, CDR1 SEHNR and CDR2 FQNEAQ (reference sequence). CDR3 nucleotide sequence: TGTGCCAGCAGCTTAGATCTCGAGACCCAGTACTTC. Protein sequence: CASSLDLETQYF.

There are many counts of this clone. The CDR3 sequence is CASILRAGPYGYTF. CDR3 in DNA: TGTGCCAGCATCCTCAGGGCAGGGCCCTATGGCTACACCTTC. This chain joins TRBV6-1 and TRBJ1-2, with a tentative D call TRBD1 (5 bases). Germline V gene lookup returns CDR1 MNHNS and CDR2 SASEGT. The CDR3 loop spans 14 amino acids. Trimming shortened V by 7 bases and J by 4 bases, and 16 bases separated the two germline ends.

J is TRBJ1-5 and V is TRBV18; D is perhaps TRBD1 (6 bases). The CDR3 runs to 14 residues. V lost 0 bases to trimming and J lost 3 bases, with 6 bases between them. Per the germline V gene, CDR1 is KGHSH and CDR2 is LQKENI. The CDR3 protein is CASSPPGHNQPQHF. For the CDR3, the DNA is TGTGCCAGCTCACCACCGGGACACAATCAGCCCCAGCATTTT.

This clone was recorded at least ten times. This chain uses TRBV27 with TRBJ2-1; TRBD2 agrees at 8 bases. V was clipped by 6 bases and J by 4 bases; unmatched bases: 8. The germline gives CDR1 MNHEY, CDR2 SMNVEV (reference sequence). There are 15 residues in the CDR3. CDR3 sequence (DNA): TGTGCCAGCAGCCCCCTCGGGGGGGCTTACAATGAGCAGTTCTTC. Translation: CASSPLGGAYNEQFF.

There are many counts of this clone. V gene TRBV6-5 combines with J gene TRBJ1-4; weak D call: TRBD1 (5 bases). CDR1 and CDR2 (germline): MNHEY, SVGAGI. The CDR3 runs 16 residues. V lost 0 bases to trimming and J lost 7 bases, with 15 bases between them. CDR3 nucleotide sequence: TGTGCCAGCAGTTACTCGATGGGACTCGGCTCTGAAAAACTGTTTTTT. This translates into CASSYSMGLGSEKLFF.

This clone was seen at least ten times. V usage is TRBV6-1 and J usage is TRBJ1-2; perhaps TRBD1 as D (5 bases). CDR3 length: 14 residues. The germline gives CDR1 MNHNS, CDR2 SASEGT. Trimming took 4 bases from V and 2 from J, leaving 11 bases between them. CDR3 protein: CASSVDTTNYGYTF. In nucleotides, the CDR3 is TGTGCCAGCAGTGTGGACACAACAAACTATGGCTACACCTTC.

This clone was found many times. The genes are TRBV19 and TRBJ2-7; D ambiguous. Germline V gene data show CDR1 as LNHDA and CDR2 as SQIVND (reference sequence). Trimming removed 0 bases from V and 3 bases from J, with 12 bases in between. The CDR3 spans 15 residues. The DNA of the CDR3 is TGTGCCAGTAGTATAGATGGGGAACAGAACTACGAGCAGTACTTC. Translated, it gives CASSIDGEQNYEQYF.

There are many counts of this clone. The chain employs TRBV14 and TRBJ1-1; D is uncertain. V was clipped by 3 bases and J by 1 base, with 6 bases between them. Germline V gene sequence: CDR1 SGHDN, CDR2 FVKESK. This CDR3 is built from 13 residues. This chain's CDR3 is CASSHWGNTEAFF. The CDR3 DNA reads as TGTGCCAGCAGCCATTGGGGGAACACTGAAGCTTTCTTT.

This clone was seen only a few times. The junction differs from germline at one of its ends, possibly a read error. Other nucleotide sequences from this sample produce the same CDR3. J is TRBJ2-6 and V is TRBV6-1, with D perhaps TRBD1 (5 bases). The CDR3 runs 16 residues. Germline V gene data show CDR1 as MNHNS and CDR2 as SASEGT. The CDR3 is CASTTGLSAGANVLTF. In DNA, the CDR3 is TGTGCCAGCACGACCGGCCTCAGCGCTGGGGCCAACGTACTGACTTTC.

Regarding this clone: Possible read error: a much larger clone is one base away. The rearrangement uses TRBV5-1 and TRBJ2-5, with D possibly being TRBD1 (6 bases). Germline V gives CDR1 SGHRS, CDR2 YFSETQ. Trimming took off 4 bases at V and 1 base at J, with 17 bases between the two ends. The length of the CDR3 is 16 residues. In nucleotides, the CDR3 is TGCGCCAGCAGCCCCGGTGGGAGACAGGTCCAAGAGACCCAGTACTTC. As protein: CASSPGGRQVQETQYF.

This clone was counted at least ten times. The chain employs TRBV19 and TRBJ2-1; D call uncertain. Germline CDR1 and CDR2: LNHDA and SQIVND (reference sequence). The CDR3 loop spans 18 amino acids. Trimming left V 5 bases short and J 6 bases short, with 26 bases between. CDR3 protein: CASSSLGAYILQSNEQFF. The CDR3 DNA follows: TGTGCCAGTAGTTCCCTAGGTGCCTACATCCTACAAAGCAATGAGCAGTTCTTC.